This T cell receptor (beta chain) stems from a study of blood T cell repertoires in COVID-19. Across the study: PBMCs, B-cell-depleted T cells, or T cells were the source of the cDNA or gDNA that made up the material.

In the authors' workflow: Nucleated cell counts were estimated from reference gene primer amplification. Assay used: immunoSEQ multiplex PCR; TCRdb lists only in-frame clones, some missing. D and trimming were read from the DNA, whereas the V and J calls and clone size are those reported in that table. The data show about 150,000 clones, 65% to 85% seen once. Germline-derived CDR1 and CDR2 are KGHSH and LQKENI. The junction had 16 bases not matched to a gene; V was cut back by 4 bases and J by 3 bases. The length of the CDR3 is 18 residues. This chain links TRBV18 with TRBJ2-7; 9 bases agree with TRBD1. The specimen sequenced was peripheral blood. This TCR derives from a woman over 75 with acute or convalescent COVID-19. In nucleotides, the CDR3 is TGTGCCAGCTCACTGAACCGGGGGACAGGGCGAGGGGACTACGAGCAGTACTTC. It is translated as CASSLNRGTGRGDYEQYF.